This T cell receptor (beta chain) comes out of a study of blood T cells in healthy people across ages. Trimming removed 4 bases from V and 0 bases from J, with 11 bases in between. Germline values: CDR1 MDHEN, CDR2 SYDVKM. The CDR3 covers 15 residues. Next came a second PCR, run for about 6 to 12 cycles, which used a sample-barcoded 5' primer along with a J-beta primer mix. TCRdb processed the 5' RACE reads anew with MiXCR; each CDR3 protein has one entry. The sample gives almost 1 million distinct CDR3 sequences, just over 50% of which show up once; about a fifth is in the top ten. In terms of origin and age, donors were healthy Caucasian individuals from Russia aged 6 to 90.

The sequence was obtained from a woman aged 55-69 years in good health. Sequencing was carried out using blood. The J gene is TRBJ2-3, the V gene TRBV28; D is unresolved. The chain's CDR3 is CASSYQPASTDTQYF. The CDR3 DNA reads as TGTGCCAGCAGTTACCAACCCGCTAGCACAGATACGCAGTATTTT.